This TCR beta chain was sequenced for a study of blood T cell repertoires in COVID-19. On the study more broadly: Collection of acute and convalescent COVID-19 samples took place in the United States, Italy and Spain. Sources were T cells, B-cell-depleted T cells, or PBMCs; the material itself was cDNA or gDNA.

CDR3 length: 16 amino acids. In germline, CDR1 is SGHTA, CDR2 FQGNSA. V trimming: 1 base; J trimming: 2 bases; junction bases outside the gene matches: 5. Original processing notes: Reference gene primers were amplified, and this amplification served to estimate nucleated cell counts. TCRdb's table, derived via immunoSEQ multiplex PCR, lists solely in-frame clones and lacks some. V and J calls and clone size are as listed in that table; D and trimming were resolved from the DNA. This table has tens of thousands of clones, about 90% appearing once. The genes are TRBV7-2 and TRBJ2-5; 9 bases are shared with TRBD1. The TCR originated in a human donor with active COVID-19. The donor label of this sample is uncertain. Sequenced: peripheral blood. CDR3 residues: CASSLVDRGLQETQYF. CDR3 sequence (DNA): TGTGCCAGCAGCTTAGTGGACAGGGGTTTACAAGAGACCCAGTACTTC.